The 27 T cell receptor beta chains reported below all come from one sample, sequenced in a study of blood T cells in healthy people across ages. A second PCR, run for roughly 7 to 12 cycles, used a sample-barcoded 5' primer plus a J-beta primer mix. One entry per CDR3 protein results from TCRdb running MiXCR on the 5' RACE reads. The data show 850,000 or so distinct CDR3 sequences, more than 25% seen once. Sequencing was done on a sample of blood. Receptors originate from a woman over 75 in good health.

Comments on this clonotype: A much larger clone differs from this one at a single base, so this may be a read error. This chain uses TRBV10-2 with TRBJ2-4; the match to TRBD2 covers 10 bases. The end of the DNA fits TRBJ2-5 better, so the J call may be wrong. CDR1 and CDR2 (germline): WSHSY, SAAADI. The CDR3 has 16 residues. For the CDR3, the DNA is TGCGCCAGCAACCTTCCGGGACTAGCGCCAGGGGAGACCCAGTACTTC. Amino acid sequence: CASNLPGLAPGETQYF.

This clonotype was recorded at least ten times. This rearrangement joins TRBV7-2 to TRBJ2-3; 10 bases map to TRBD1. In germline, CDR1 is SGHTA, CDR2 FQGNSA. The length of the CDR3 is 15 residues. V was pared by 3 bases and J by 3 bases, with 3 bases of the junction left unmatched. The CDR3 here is CASSFRQGATDTQYF. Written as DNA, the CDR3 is TGTGCCAGCAGCTTCCGACAGGGGGCGACAGATACGCAGTATTTT.

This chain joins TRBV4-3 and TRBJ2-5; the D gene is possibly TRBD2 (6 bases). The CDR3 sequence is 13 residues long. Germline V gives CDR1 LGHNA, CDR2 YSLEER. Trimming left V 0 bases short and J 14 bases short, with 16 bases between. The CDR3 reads CASSQDKGTPGYF. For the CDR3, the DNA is TGCGCCAGCAGCCAAGATAAGGGGACTCCTGGCTACTTC.

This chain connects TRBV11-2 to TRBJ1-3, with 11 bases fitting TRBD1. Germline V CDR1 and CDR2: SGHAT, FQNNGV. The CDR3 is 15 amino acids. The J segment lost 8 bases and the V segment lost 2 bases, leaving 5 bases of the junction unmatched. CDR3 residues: CASSLIGQGAHTIYF. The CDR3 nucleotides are TGTGCCAGCAGCTTAATAGGACAGGGGGCACACACCATATATTTT.

CDR3 nucleotide sequence: TGTGCCAGCAGCGTAGGCGGACAGGACTATAATTCACCCCTCCACTTT. It encodes CASSVGGQDYNSPLHF. V gene TRBV9 combines with J gene TRBJ1-6, with TRBD1 matching 7 bases. The germline V gene encodes CDR1 SGDLS and CDR2 YYNGEE. CDR3 length: 16 residues. V gave up 0 bases and J gave up 3 bases; unmatched junction bases: 3.

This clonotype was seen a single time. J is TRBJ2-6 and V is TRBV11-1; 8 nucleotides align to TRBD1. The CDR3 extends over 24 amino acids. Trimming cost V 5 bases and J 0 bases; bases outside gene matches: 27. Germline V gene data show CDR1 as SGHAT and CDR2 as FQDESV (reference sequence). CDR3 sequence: CASSPGQGLGLGYSGVSGANVLTF. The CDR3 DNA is TGTGCCAGCAGCCCAGGACAGGGCCTAGGGCTTGGCTATTCGGGGGTCTCTGGGGCCAACGTCCTGACTTTC.

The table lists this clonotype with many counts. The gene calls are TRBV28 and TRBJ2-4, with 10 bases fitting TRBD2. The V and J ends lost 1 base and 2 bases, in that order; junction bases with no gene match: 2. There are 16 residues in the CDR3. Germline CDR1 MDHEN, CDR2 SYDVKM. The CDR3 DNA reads TGTGCCAGCAGTTTATATAGCGGGGGGTCCAAAAACATTCAGTACTTC. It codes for CASSLYSGGSKNIQYF.

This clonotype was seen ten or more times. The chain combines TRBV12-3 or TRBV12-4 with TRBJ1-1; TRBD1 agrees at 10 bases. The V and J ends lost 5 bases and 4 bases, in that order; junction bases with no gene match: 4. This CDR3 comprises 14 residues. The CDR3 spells CASSRGDRGTEAFF. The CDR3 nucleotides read TGTGCCAGCAGTAGGGGGGACAGGGGCACTGAAGCTTTCTTT.

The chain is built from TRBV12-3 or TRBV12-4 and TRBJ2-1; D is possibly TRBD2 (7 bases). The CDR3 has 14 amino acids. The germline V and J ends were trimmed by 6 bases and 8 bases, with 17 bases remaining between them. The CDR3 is CASSFRGGADEQFF. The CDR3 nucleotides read TGTGCCAGCAGCTTCAGAGGGGGGGCCGATGAGCAGTTCTTC.

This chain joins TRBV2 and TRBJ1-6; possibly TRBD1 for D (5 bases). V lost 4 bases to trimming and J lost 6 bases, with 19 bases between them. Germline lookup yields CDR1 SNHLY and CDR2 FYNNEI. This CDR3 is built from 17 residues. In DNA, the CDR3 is TGTGCCAGCAGTGGAGGTGTTAGGGGCAGACCTAATTCACCCCTCCACTTT. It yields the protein CASSGGVRGRPNSPLHF.

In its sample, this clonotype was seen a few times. CDR3 protein: CATSALRSTGNYGYTF. Written as DNA, the CDR3 is TGTGCCACCAGTGCCCTGCGGTCGACAGGCAACTATGGCTACACCTTC. The chain couples TRBV24-1 to TRBJ1-2; D is possibly TRBD1 (6 bases). V gave up 5 bases and J gave up 2 bases, with 17 bases separating them. The CDR3 contains 16 residues. Germline V gene data show CDR1 as KGHDR and CDR2 as SFDVKD.

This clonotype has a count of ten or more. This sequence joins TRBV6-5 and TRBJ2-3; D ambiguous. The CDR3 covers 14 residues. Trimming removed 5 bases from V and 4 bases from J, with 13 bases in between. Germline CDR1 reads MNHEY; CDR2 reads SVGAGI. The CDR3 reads CASSTTVTSDTQYF. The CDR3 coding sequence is TGTGCCAGCAGTACCACAGTAACCTCAGATACGCAGTATTTT.

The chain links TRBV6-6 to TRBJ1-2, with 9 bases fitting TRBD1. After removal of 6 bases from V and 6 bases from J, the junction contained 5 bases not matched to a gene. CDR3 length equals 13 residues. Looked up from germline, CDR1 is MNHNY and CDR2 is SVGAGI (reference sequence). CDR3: CASRLQGAHGYTF. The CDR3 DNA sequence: TGTGCCAGCAGACTACAGGGGGCTCATGGCTACACCTTC.

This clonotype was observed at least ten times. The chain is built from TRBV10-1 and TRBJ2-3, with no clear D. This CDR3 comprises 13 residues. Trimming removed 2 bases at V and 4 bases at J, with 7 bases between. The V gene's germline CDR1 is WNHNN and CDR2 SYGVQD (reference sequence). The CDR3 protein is CASSERVADTQYF. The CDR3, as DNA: TGCGCCAGCAGTGAGAGGGTTGCAGATACGCAGTATTTT.

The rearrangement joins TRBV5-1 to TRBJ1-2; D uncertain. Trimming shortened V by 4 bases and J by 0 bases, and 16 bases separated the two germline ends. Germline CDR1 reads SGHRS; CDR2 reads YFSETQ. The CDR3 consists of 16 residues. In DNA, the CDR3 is TGCGCCAGCAGCGACGGCAGATCGACTGCTAACTATGGCTACACCTTC. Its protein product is CASSDGRSTANYGYTF.

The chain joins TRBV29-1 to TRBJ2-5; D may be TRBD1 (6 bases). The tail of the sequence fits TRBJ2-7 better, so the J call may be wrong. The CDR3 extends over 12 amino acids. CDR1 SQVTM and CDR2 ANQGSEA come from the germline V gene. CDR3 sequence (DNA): TGCAGCGAAGGACAGAACCGCTACGAGCAGTACTTC. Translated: CSEGQNRYEQYF.

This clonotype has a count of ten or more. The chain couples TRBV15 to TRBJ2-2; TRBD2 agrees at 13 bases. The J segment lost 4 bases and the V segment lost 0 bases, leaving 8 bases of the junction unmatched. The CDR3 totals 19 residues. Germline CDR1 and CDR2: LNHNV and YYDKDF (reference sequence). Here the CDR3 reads CATSRDIRLAGGFTGELFF. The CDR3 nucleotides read TGTGCCACCAGCAGAGATATCAGACTAGCGGGGGGTTTCACCGGGGAGCTGTTTTTT.

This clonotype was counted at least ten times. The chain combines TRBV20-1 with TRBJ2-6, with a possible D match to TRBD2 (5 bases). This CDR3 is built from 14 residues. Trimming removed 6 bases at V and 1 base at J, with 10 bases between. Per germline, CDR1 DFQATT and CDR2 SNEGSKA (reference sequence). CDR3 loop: CSAKLGSGANVLTF. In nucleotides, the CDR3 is TGCAGTGCCAAACTAGGGTCTGGGGCCAACGTCCTGACTTTC.

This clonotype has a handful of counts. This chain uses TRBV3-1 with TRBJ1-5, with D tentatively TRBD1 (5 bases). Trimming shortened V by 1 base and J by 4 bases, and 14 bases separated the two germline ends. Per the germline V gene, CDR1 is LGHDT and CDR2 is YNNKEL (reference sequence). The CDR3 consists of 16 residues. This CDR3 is CASSQVSAGRNQPQHF. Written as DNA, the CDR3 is TGTGCCAGCAGCCAAGTAAGTGCAGGGAGGAATCAGCCCCAGCATTTT.

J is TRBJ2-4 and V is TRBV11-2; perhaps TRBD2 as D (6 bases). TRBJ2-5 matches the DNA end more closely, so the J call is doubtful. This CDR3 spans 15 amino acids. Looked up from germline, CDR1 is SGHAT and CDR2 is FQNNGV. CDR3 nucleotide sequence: TGTGCCAGCAGCTTAGAAGCGGGTAACCAAGAGACCCAGTACTTC. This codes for CASSLEAGNQETQYF.

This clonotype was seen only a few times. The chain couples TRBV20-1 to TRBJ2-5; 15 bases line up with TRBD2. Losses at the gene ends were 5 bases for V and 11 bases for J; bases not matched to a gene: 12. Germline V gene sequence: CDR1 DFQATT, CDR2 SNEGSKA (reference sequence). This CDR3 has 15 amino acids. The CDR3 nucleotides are TGCAGTGCTCGGACTAGCGGGGGGGCGCGAAGTGAGCAGTACTTC. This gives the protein CSARTSGGARSEQYF.

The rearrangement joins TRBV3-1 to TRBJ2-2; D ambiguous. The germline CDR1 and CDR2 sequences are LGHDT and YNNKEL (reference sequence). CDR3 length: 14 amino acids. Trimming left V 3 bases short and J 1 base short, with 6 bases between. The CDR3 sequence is CASSQGMNTGELFF. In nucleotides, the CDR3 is TGTGCCAGCAGCCAGGGAATGAACACCGGGGAGCTGTTTTTT.

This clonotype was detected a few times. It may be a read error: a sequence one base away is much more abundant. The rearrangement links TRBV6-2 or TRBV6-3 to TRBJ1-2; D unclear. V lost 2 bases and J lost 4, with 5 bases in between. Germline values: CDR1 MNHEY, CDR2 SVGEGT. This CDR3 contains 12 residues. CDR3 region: CASSYAFYGYTF. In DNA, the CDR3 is TGTGCCAGCAGTTACGCGTTCTATGGCTACACCTTC.

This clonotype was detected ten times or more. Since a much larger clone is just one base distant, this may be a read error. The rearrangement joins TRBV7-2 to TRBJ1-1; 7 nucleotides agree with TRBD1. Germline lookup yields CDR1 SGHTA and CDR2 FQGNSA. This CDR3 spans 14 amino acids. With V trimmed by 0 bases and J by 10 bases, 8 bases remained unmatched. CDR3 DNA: TGTGCCAGCAGCTTAGCGCAACAGGGGAATCGAGCTTTCTTT. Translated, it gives CASSLAQQGNRAFF. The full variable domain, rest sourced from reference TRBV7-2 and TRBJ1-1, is GAGVSQSPSNKVTEKGKDVELRCDPISGHTALYWYRQSLGQGLEFLIYFQGNSAPDKSGLPSDRFSAERTGGSVSTLTIQRTQQEDSAVYLCASSLAQQGNRAFFGQGTRLTVV.

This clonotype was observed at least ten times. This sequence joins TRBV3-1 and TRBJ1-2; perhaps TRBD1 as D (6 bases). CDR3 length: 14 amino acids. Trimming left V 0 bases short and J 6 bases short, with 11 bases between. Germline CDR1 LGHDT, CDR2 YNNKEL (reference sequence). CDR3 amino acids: CASSQDNRENGYTF. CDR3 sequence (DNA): TGTGCCAGCAGCCAAGATAACAGGGAAAATGGCTACACCTTC. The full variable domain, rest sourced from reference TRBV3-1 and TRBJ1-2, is DTAVSQTPKYLVTQMGNDKSIKCEQNLGHDTMYWYKQDSKKFLKIMFSYNNKELIINETVPNRFSPKSPDKAHLNLHINSLELGDSAVYFCASSQDNRENGYTFGSGTRLTVV.

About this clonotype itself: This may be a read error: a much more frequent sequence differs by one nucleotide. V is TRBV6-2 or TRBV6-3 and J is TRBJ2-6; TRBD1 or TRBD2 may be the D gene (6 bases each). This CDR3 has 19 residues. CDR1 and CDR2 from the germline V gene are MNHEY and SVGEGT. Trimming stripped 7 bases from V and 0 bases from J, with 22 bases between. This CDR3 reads CASKGTRGHSLSGANVLTF. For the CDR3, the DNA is TGTGCCAGCAAGGGAACCCGGGGGCACTCGCTCTCTGGGGCCAACGTCCTGACTTTC.

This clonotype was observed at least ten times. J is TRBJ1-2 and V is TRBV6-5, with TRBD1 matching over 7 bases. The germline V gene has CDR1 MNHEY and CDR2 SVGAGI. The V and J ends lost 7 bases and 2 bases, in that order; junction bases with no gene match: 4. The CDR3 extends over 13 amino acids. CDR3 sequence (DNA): TGTGCCAGCACCTCACAGGGGAACTATGGCTACACCTTC. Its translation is CASTSQGNYGYTF.